This TCR beta chain emerged from a study of cytomegalovirus exposure and HLA in healthy donors. Across the study: Unique TCR beta sequences numbering approximately 120 million came from 190 million or so T cells in an earlier analysis. The study's early data release held about 85 million unique TCRs from HLA-typed donors. Study conclusions and caveats: An analysis was carried out later, and it reportedly showed fewer N-insertions in an Asian-associated ancestry cluster than the roughly 670-donor mean.

There were likely unrecorded immune exposures, though donors were nominally healthy when sampled. CDR1 SGHTA and CDR2 FQGNSA come from the germline V gene. The V end was cut by 3 bases, the J end by 9 bases, with 3 bases between. This CDR3 is built from 10 residues. PCR used 60 Vbeta primers and 13 Jbeta primers. Method: immunoSEQ multiplex PCR; TCRdb's copy keeps in-frame clones and lacks some. The sample has some 250,000 clones, around 80% seen once. This clone occurred a few times. Antigen specificity is unknown. Specimen: PBMCs. The TCR comes from a woman aged 60 to 75 in good health and CMV-seropositive. The chain employs TRBV7-2 and TRBJ2-1; D is uncertain. The DNA for the CDR3 is TGTGCCAGCAGCTTGAGTGAGCAGTTCTTC. Residues: CASSLSEQFF. The full variable domain, in which reference TRBV7-2 and TRBJ2-1 provide the parts outside the CDR3, is GAGVSQSPSNKVTEKGKDVELRCDPISGHTALYWYRQSLGQGLEFLIYFQGNSAPDKSGLPSDRFSAERTGGSVSTLTIQRTQQEDSAVYLCASSLSEQFFGPGTRLTVL.